This T cell receptor (beta chain) was sequenced for a study of response to subunit inactivated influenza vaccine. Whole-study results and caveats: Authors suggested each seasonal influenza vaccination recruits few new T cells.

The CDR3 is 15 residues long. From germline, CDR1 is SGHRS and CDR2 YFSETQ. V was trimmed by 0 bases and J by 5 bases, leaving 11 bases between them. Notes on this clonotype: No antigen is known for it.

TCRdb itself ran the RT-PCR reads through MiXCR, one entry per CDR3 protein. The sample comprises more than 700,000 distinct CDR3 sequences, around 20% of which are singletons, and roughly 10% rests with the top ten. The receptor was derived from a man aged 50 to 60 who received an inactivated influenza vaccine. The sequences come from PBMCs from blood, collected more than 4 days after vaccination. The chain is built from TRBV5-1 and TRBJ2-2, with D hard to call. CDR3 nucleotide sequence: TGCGCCAGCAGCTTGGATGGAGCAGGTACCGGGGAGCTGTTTTTT. It encodes CASSLDGAGTGELFF.